The rows below give T cell receptor beta chains drawn from one sample of a study of control samples from healthy donors and cancer patients. TCRdb's copy holds only in-frame clones and misses some; the assay was immunoSEQ multiplex PCR. Of about 120,000 clones in the sample, 85% to 95% were seen once. Sequencing used PBMCs. The receptors were gathered from a man aged 80 or over with head and neck cancer. Both conserved end residues are part of each CDR3. A D gene is named only where the DNA matches it firmly. Rows give clone size only sometimes, using once, few, many, or a class for an expanded clone.

j_gene,d_gene,abundance,v_gene,CDR3aa,CDR3nt
TRBJ2-1,NA,NA,TRBV29-1,CSVGPAGRNEQFF,TGCAGCGTTGGACCGGCGGGTCGCAATGAGCAGTTCTTC
TRBJ2-6,NA,NA,TRBV6-5,CASTQLWSGANVLTF,TGTGCCAGCACCCAATTATGGTCTGGGGCCAACGTCCTGACTTTC
TRBJ1-6,NA,NA,TRBV7-9,CATVGASYNSPLHF,TGTGCCACCGTCGGAGCGTCCTATAATTCACCCCTCCACTTT
TRBJ2-7,TRBD1,NA,TRBV11-1,CASSPRTGRHEQYF,TGTGCCAGCTCCCCAAGGACAGGGCGCCACGAGCAGTACTTC
TRBJ1-6,NA,NA,TRBV2,CASGYSLNSPLHF,TGTGCCAGCGGGTACAGCCTTAATTCACCCCTCCACTTT
TRBJ1-4,TRBD1,NA,TRBV25-1,CASSDRDRDMRKLFF,TGTGCCAGCAGTGATCGGGACAGAGACATGAGGAAACTGTTTTTT
TRBJ2-3,NA,NA,TRBV5-1,CASSLAPGPNRRTDTQYF,TGCGCCAGCAGCTTGGCCCCGGGACCAAATAGGAGGACAGATACGCAGTATTTT
TRBJ2-5,NA,NA,TRBV19,CASSNIPRETQYF,TGTGCCAGTAGTAACATCCCCAGGGAGACCCAGTACTTC
TRBJ2-2,TRBD1,NA,TRBV5-1,CASSLDRGTGELFF,TGCGCCAGCAGCTTGGACAGGGGAACCGGGGAGCTGTTTTTT
TRBJ2-5,NA,once,TRBV6-5,CASSYSRWGVQETQYF,TGTGCCAGCAGTTACTCGAGATGGGGAGTCCAAGAGACCCAGTACTTC
TRBJ1-5,NA,NA,TRBV4-3,CASSQDEGNHQPQHF,TGCGCCAGCAGCCAAGATGAGGGAAATCATCAGCCCCAGCATTTT
TRBJ2-2,TRBD1,NA,TRBV19,CASIPGQGAGELFF,TGTGCCAGTATTCCGGGACAGGGGGCCGGGGAGCTGTTTTTT
TRBJ2-2,NA,NA,TRBV9,CASSVRQNTGELFF,TGTGCCAGCAGCGTAAGACAGAACACCGGGGAGCTGTTTTTT
TRBJ1-2,TRBD1,NA,TRBV7-6,CASSPSGQGFNGYTF,TGTGCCAGCAGCCCATCGGGACAGGGGTTTAATGGCTACACCTTC
TRBJ2-3,TRBD2,NA,TRBV27,CASSLKGLAGGFPSTDTQYF,TGTGCCAGCAGTTTAAAGGGACTAGCGGGAGGGTTTCCTAGCACAGATACGCAGTATTTT
TRBJ2-3,NA,NA,TRBV5-1,CASSLGGTRTDTQYF,TGCGCCAGCAGCTTGGGGGGAACTAGAACAGATACGCAGTATTTT
TRBJ2-2,NA,NA,TRBV10-3,CAISESGGADTGELFF,TGTGCCATCAGTGAGTCCGGGGGAGCGGACACCGGGGAGCTGTTTTTT
TRBJ2-2,NA,NA,TRBV5-1,CASSRQVVNTGELFF,TGCGCCAGCAGCCGGCAGGTGGTCAACACCGGGGAGCTGTTTTTT